Each of the 5 T cell receptor beta chains below was sequenced from the same sample in a study of CD8 T cells in Susac syndrome. A quantity of about 0.5 to 1 ug RNA underwent reverse transcription using random hexamers. TCRdb re-called the immunoSEQ multiplex PCR reads with MiXCR, one entry per CDR3 protein. Among about 150,000 distinct CDR3 sequences listed, nearly 97% were seen once. The specimen sequenced was CD8+ T cells from PBMCs. These receptors all come from a human donor with multiple sclerosis.

The chain combines TRBV9 with TRBJ2-5; no clear D gene. V lost 4 bases and J lost 5, with 21 bases in between. The CDR3 is 16 amino acids. The germline gives CDR1 SGDLS, CDR2 YYNGEE. Here the CDR3 reads CASSRGLGSERETQYF. The DNA for the CDR3 is TGTGCCAGCAGCCGAGGTTTGGGCTCGGAGAGGGAGACCCAGTACTTC. The full variable domain, completed using reference TRBV9 and TRBJ2-5, is DSGVTQTPKHLITATGQRVTLRCSPRSGDLSVYWYQQSLDQGLQFLIQYYNGEERAKGNILERFSAQQFPDLHSELNLSSLELGDSALYFCASSRGLGSERETQYFGPGTRLLVL.

The CDR3 DNA sequence: TGTGCCAGCAGTTTAAGAGGTAGAACTGAAGCTTTCTTT. Residues: CASSLRGRTEAFF. This chain uses TRBV27 with TRBJ1-1, with no clear D. CDR1 and CDR2 (germline): MNHEY, SMNVEV (reference sequence). Between the trimmed V and J ends, which lost 2 bases and 5 bases, there was a span of 9 bases. This CDR3 has 13 amino acids.

This chain joins TRBV15 and TRBJ2-7, with D possibly being TRBD1 (6 bases). The V end was cut by 10 bases, the J end by 1 base, with 11 bases between. The germline V gene has CDR1 LNHNV and CDR2 YYDKDF (reference sequence). The length of the CDR3 is 12 residues. CDR3 bases: TGTGCCATCCGGACAGATTCCTACGAGCAGTACTTC. Its translation is CAIRTDSYEQYF.

The CDR3 DNA follows: TGTGCCAGTCTGGACAGGGAAGGGTCCTACAATGAGCAGTTCTTC. It is translated as CASLDREGSYNEQFF. The rearrangement links TRBV25-1 to TRBJ2-1, with TRBD1 matching 8 bases. The CDR3 totals 15 residues. Germline CDR1 is MGHDK and CDR2 is SYGVNS. The trim removed 9 bases at V and 1 base at J, leaving 8 bases unmatched.

The chain uses TRBV7-2 and TRBJ2-5; 10 bases line up with TRBD2. The CDR3 is 16 residues long. Germline V gene data show CDR1 as SGHTA and CDR2 as FQGNSA. V lost 3 bases and J lost 1; bases outside the gene matches: 5. As DNA, the CDR3 is TGTGCCAGCAGCTTTCCACTAGCGGGGACCCAAGAGACCCAGTACTTC. This sequence encodes CASSFPLAGTQETQYF.